This T cell receptor (beta chain) was sequenced for a study of cytomegalovirus exposure and HLA in healthy donors (dated by TCRdb to 2017 to 2019). Broadly, across the study: An earlier analysis of roughly 570 of the donors reported about 280 Gb of sequence data and 117 million unique TCR beta sequences obtained from around 170 million T cells. All discovery cohort repertoires had been generated using a single sequencing platform. HLA typing included class I and class II loci at four-digit resolution. To predict cytomegalovirus infection status, the study brought together high-throughput TCR immunosequencing, statistical association of individual TCRs with disease status, and machine learning. Because of strong linkage in the cohort, roughly five DR-DQ haplotypes were treated as single units for association and clustering. A later analysis re-examined previously published TCR beta repertoires from more than 550 donors and added high-resolution HLA genotyping to investigate patterns of TCR occurrence. Donor age, sex, ethnicity and CMV serostatus were collected together with the repertoire data. The later analysis used no new phenotypic data to find candidate immune exposures, relying instead on TCR beta sequences and their occurrence across donors. An early release covering roughly 580 HLA-typed donors comprised approximately 300 gigabases of sequencing data and about 90 million unique TCR sequences. A later genetic analysis took genome-wide SNP genotypes for about 60% of the roughly 670 donors and used that subset as a discovery cohort. On average, 235,054 unique TCR beta nucleotide sequences were sequenced per donor among fewer than 500 genotyped donors of the cohort, with around 19% of those sequences being non-productive. Besides the first cohort of 500 to 700 subjects, a separate validation cohort made up of roughly 120 different subjects was used. In an earlier analysis of several hundred of the donors, high-throughput TCR beta sequencing was used to judge whether each TCR beta V gene segment behaved as functional or pseudogenic. The number of typed donors differed by locus: roughly 620-640 for A, B, C, DRB1 and DQB1; approximately 520 for DQA1; approximately 610 for DPA1; and 400 to 480 for DPB1. Using immunosequencing, the study profiled T cell repertoires from fewer than 850 subjects and related those repertoires to cytomegalovirus serostatus. The study aimed to test whether signatures of past pathogen exposure could be identified by cataloging public T cell receptors. Of the roughly 400 genotyped donors, 81% fell in the genetic ancestry cluster associated with self-reported Caucasian donors. Points the paper makes about the study in general: In a later analysis, most CMV-associated TCR beta chains were found to appear HLA-restricted, with HLA associations seemingly driven largely by CMV exposure. Approximately 18 rarely observed V segments, including chromosome 9 orphons, were excluded from the earlier analysis of several hundred of the donors because counts were too low. In a later analysis, HLA-associated TCR beta chains showed more clonal expansion and lower generation probabilities than non-associated chains that were equally common. In vitro tests confirmed that a few of the cytomegalovirus-associated TCR beta chains recognize cytomegalovirus antigens. A later genetic analysis associated a missense DCLRE1C variant with V-gene and J-gene trimming of TCR beta chains, and an independent cohort replicated the association. In an earlier analysis of 587 of the donors, most TCR beta V segments were observed in productive rearrangements about 87% or about 30% of the time, broadly matching IMGT annotations. The classifier was reported to diagnose cytomegalovirus status with high specificity and sensitivity in both the original and validation cohorts. It was suggested by the authors that the approach could potentially be generalized to other disease states and immunological phenotypes. Correlated functional status among segregating V segments might reflect linkage disequilibrium, but an unknown experimental factor could not be ruled out. In this cohort, only TCR beta chains were sequenced, and detectable features were limited by the absence of alpha or paired-chain data. When HLA alleles, especially DR and DQ, strongly co-occurred, TCR associations were difficult to assign to individual alleles. For the cohort, immune exposure information was limited to CMV serostatus. A later analysis associated 17,000 or so TCR beta sequences with specific HLA alleles at a false discovery rate of 0.05. Most TCR sequences were seen in very few donors, while some public TCRs were found in many individuals. The study listed 150 to 200 TCR beta chains as associated with cytomegalovirus. In a later analysis, the rate of TCR association differed among HLA loci, with DRB1 alleles having the most associated TCRs and HLA-C alleles having the fewest. Because HLA typing was missing for some donors at each locus, association tests included only the typed subset. A further reported finding was that TCR beta sequences accurately predicted the HLA-A and HLA-B alleles for most subjects in the first cohort. Roughly uniform sequencing depth across donors was assumed in presence/absence analyses, although this assumption may not hold. A group of highly shared sequence variants was considered likely to be a technical artifact of the sequencing pipeline. In a later genetic analysis, fewer N-insertions in productive TCRs were reported among donors in an Asian-associated ancestry cluster than the approximately 710-donor mean. Some IMGT-functional V segments, including TRBV6-2 and TRBV6-3, could not be told apart with the 87-base-pair reads, so those segments were excluded. According to a later analysis, parvovirus B19, influenza, CMV and Epstein-Barr virus appeared linked to several top co-occurrence clusters.

There are 15 amino acids in the CDR3, from cysteine to phenylalanine inclusive. Only the CDR3 DNA is retained, 45 bases long and in frame from the first base. The junction carries 17 bases between V and J, which are trimmed by 5 bases and 6 bases respectively. From the germline V gene, CDR1 is KGHSH and CDR2 is LQKENI. As for this clone: Its recognized antigen is unknown. Base qualities are not recorded, but no much larger clone differs from it by a single base.

The library was obtained by the immunoSEQ multiplex PCR assay. For the multiplex PCR, a mixture combining 60 forward primers for TCR Vbeta segments and 13 reverse primers for TCR Jbeta segments was used. The CDR3 region of rearranged TCR beta genes was amplified from genomic DNA by a multiplex PCR assay. Amplified TCR beta libraries were sequenced as 87-base-pair reads on the Illumina HiSeq System. Under the source paper's analysis protocol: A later analysis tallied some 79 million unique TCR beta chains across the 700 or so repertoires, and about 10 million of those chains were shared by two or more donors. To remove PCR and sequencing errors, raw reads were error-corrected and collapsed into unique sequences using a nearest-neighbor algorithm that merged closely related sequences. To assign V, D and J gene segments, CDR3 sequences were aligned to IMGT reference sequences. Each retained sequence needed at least a six-nucleotide match to both a V gene segment and a J gene segment. Rearrangements were classified as productive when the CDR3 lacked stop codons and remained in frame with V and J, and all other rearrangements were classified as non-productive. Following IMGT convention, CDR3 was defined as the stretch from the second conserved V-encoded cysteine to the conserved J-encoded phenylalanine. The earlier analysis of roughly 590 of the donors excluded sequences that lacked an unambiguous match to a single V gene segment. In an earlier analysis of roughly 600 of the donors, a V segment was called functional when productive rearrangements were above 56.7%, and segregating when the standard deviation between donors exceeded 5%. To diagnose cytomegalovirus status from the catalog of TCR beta chain sequences, a statistical classification framework was built. V and J gene assignment, in a later analysis, came from comparing TCR nucleotide sequences with IMGT/GENE-DB human TR gene sequences. A later analysis assigned CDR3 sequences and most-parsimonious VDJ recombination scenarios with the TCRdist pipeline. In a later analysis, each TCR beta chain was defined by its CDR3 amino acid sequence together with its V-gene family, and reads lacking a unique V-gene family were excluded. To address suspected cross-contamination and a sequencing artifact, a later analysis removed around 600 highly shared, low-generation-probability nucleotide sequences. For each public chain, a later analysis derived a clonal expansion index from normalized ranks of inferred template counts within each repertoire. In a later analysis, generation probabilities were computed using a VDJ recombination model fitted to out-of-frame rearrangements, and the results were checked against IGoR. A later analysis scored TCR-TCR, TCR-HLA and TCR-CMV co-occurrence with hypergeometric tests, applying a repertoire-size bias correction to TCR pairs. False discovery rates were estimated in a later analysis by permuting HLA or CMV assignments 20 times. In a later analysis, co-occurring TCRs were grouped using DBSCAN, and TCRdist sequence similarity was added for clustering within HLA-allele-positive subsets. Co-occurrence clustering excluded repertoires with fewer than 30,000 or more than 120,000 public chains, plus five with anomalous nucleotide sharing. Drawn from immuneACCESS, this table holds only the in-frame rearrangements with V and J called that TCRdb kept. Clones are partly lost; checked studies trace under half to an unresolved V gene and leave the rest unexplained. The DNA was the basis for D and trimming; V, J and clone size are from that table. A total of fewer than 85,000 clones appear in this sample, more than 60% of them only once. The leading ten clones occupy 12% of the sample.

In total, just over 650 healthy bone marrow donors made up the cohort. At the time of sampling, every cohort member was nominally healthy, though immune exposures that went unrecorded were likely present. The donor was CMV seropositive and was included in the group of approximately 300 seropositive cohort members. A peripheral blood sample was provided by each donor, and peripheral blood mononuclear cells were used for TCR beta sequencing. The Qiagen DNeasy Blood Extraction Kit was used to extract genomic DNA from the blood cell samples. The sequence was collected from a male donor in good health and CMV-seropositive. The sample taken for sequencing was PBMCs. The sequence is built from TRBV18 and TRBJ2-1, and perhaps TRBD1 as D gene, on 6 matching bases. The DNA sequence is given as TGTGCCAGCTCATCTTCGACAGGAATTGGCAATGAGCAGTTCTTC. This encodes CASSSSTGIGNEQFF.